This TCR beta chain is from a study of T-cell reconstitution after alpha-beta-depleted transplantation in children. Findings and caveats of the study: It was newly produced T cells that mostly accounted for T-cell counts and diversity one year after transplant. Surviving recipient T cells and thymic progenitors produced the high day-60 TCRbeta diversity seen in some patients.

This clonotype has only a few counts. The target antigen is unknown. This CDR3 comprises 14 residues. Germline CDR1 reads SGHVS; CDR2 reads FQNEAQ. With 5 bases removed from V and 5 bases from J, the gap between germline ends came to 15 bases. Preparing the TCRbeta library involved the use of unique molecular identifiers. Via MiXCR, TCRdb re-called the PCR reads, giving one row per CDR3 protein. Among some 120,000 distinct CDR3 sequences listed, approximately 8.7% were seen once. Sample: PBMCs, mostly from graft donor cells, taken 180 days after TCRalphabeta/CD19-depleted stem cell transplant. The origin of this receptor is a girl under three years old who had a stem cell transplant for combined immunodeficiency, so the T cells may come from the graft donor. The chain recombines TRBV7-8 with TRBJ1-1; D not certain. The CDR3 nucleotides are TGTGCCAGCAGCCCCGGAGGGAGTTTTACTGAAGCTTTCTTT. It translates to CASSPGGSFTEAFF. Supplemented by reference TRBV7-8 and TRBJ1-1, the full variable domain reads GAGVSQSPRYKVAKRGQDVALRCDPISGHVSLFWYQQALGQGPEFLTYFQNEAQLDKSGLPSDRFFAERPEGSVSTLKIQRTQQEDSAVYLCASSPGGSFTEAFFGQGTRLTVV.